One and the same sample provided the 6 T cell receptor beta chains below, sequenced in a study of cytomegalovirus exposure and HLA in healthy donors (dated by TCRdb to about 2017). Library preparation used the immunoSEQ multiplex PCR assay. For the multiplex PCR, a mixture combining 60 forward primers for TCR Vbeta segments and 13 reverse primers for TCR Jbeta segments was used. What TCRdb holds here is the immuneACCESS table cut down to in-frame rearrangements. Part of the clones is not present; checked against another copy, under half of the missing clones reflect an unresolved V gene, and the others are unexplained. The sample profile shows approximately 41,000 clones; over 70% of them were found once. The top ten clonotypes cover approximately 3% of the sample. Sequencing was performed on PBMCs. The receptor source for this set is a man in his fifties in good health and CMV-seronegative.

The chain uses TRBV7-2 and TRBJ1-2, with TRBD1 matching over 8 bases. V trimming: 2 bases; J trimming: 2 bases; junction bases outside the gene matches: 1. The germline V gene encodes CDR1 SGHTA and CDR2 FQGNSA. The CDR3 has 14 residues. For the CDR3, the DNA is TGTGCCAGCAGCTTACAGGGGGCGAACTATGGCTACACCTTC. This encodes CASSLQGANYGYTF.

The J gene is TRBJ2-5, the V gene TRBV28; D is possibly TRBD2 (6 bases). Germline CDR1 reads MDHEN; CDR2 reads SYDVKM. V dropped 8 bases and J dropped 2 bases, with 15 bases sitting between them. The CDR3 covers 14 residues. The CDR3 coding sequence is TGTGCCAGCTTTGCTGGGGGGATTCAAGAGACCCAGTACTTC. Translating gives CASFAGGIQETQYF.

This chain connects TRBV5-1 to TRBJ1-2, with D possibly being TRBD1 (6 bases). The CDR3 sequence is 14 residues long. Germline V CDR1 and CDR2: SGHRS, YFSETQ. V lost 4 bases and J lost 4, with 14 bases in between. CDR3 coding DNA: TGCGCCAGCAGCGCCACGGGACAAGCCTATGGCTACACCTTC. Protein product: CASSATGQAYGYTF.

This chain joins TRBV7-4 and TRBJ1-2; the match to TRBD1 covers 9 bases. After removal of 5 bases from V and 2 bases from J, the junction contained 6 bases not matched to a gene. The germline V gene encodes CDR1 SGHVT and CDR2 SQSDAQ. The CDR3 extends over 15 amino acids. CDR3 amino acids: CASSLGQGPNYGYTF. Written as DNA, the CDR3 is TGTGCCAGCAGCCTCGGACAGGGGCCGAACTATGGCTACACCTTC.

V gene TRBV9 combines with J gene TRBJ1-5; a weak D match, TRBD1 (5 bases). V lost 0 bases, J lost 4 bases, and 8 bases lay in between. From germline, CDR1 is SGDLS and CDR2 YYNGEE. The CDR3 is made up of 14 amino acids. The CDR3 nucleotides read TGTGCCAGCAGCGTAGCTGGGGGGAATCAGCCCCAGCATTTT. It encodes CASSVAGGNQPQHF. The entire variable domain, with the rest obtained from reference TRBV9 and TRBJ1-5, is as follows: DSGVTQTPKHLITATGQRVTLRCSPRSGDLSVYWYQQSLDQGLQFLIQYYNGEERAKGNILERFSAQQFPDLHSELNLSSLELGDSALYFCASSVAGGNQPQHFGDGTRLSIL.

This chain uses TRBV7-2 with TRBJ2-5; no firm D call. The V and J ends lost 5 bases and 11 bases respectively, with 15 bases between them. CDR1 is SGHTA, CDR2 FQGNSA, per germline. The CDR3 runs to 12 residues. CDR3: CASSLPSGEQYF. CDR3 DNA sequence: TGTGCCAGCAGCCTACCATCTGGAGAGCAGTACTTC.